The clone carrying this T cell receptor delta chain was detected a few times. The TCRdb record carries a much larger clone's protein, which differs from this DNA's translation at residue 19; a read error is the likely cause, and the protein listed here is the DNA translation. This record belongs to a study of γδ T cells in repeated Plasmodium falciparum infection. Flow sorting of PBMC yielded separate Vgamma9/Vdelta2+ and Vdelta2-negative gammadelta T cell populations for bulk repertoire analysis. TCRdb re-identified clones in the multiplex PCR reads via CATT. The sample holds around 57,000 delta-chain clones, over 1.5% seen once. The CDR3 sequence is 21 residues long. The germline V gene has CDR1 TVYSNPD and CDR2 GDNSRS (reference sequence).

What was sequenced was gamma-delta T cells from blood. This sequence joins TRDV3 and TRDJ1; TRDD3 agrees at 7 bases. This clonotype originated in a pool of human donors (malaria-infected and uninfected, not separated). Here the CDR3 DNA reads TGTGCCTTCGAATCCAGCCTTCGTAGGTCCTGGGGGCCCTCCCGCACCGATAAACCCATCTTT. This encodes CAFESSLRRSWGPSRTDKPIF.